The next 27 T cell receptor beta chains were all read from a single sample in a study of post-analysis software for immune sequencing data. Overall study findings and caveats: Roughly 5 TRBV segments, TRBV5-6, TRBV5-1 and TRBV20-1 among them, were found more frequent in patients than controls.

The antigens of these receptors remain unknown. Unique molecular identifiers featured in each of the TCR beta cDNA libraries. TCRdb ran MiXCR on the PCR reads and lists one entry per CDR3 protein. The profile shows about 400,000 distinct CDR3 sequences, 30% to 45% of them singletons. Sample: blood. The origin of the receptors is a girl aged 5 to 17 with multiple sclerosis.

V gene TRBV28 combines with J gene TRBJ2-7; 8 bases agree with TRBD1. This CDR3 contains 13 residues. Per germline, CDR1 MDHEN and CDR2 SYDVKM. Trimming took 8 bases from V and 2 from J; bases not matched to a gene: 5. The CDR3 reads CASGQGQPYEQYF. DNA for the CDR3: TGTGCCAGCGGACAGGGTCAACCCTACGAGCAGTACTTC.

This clonotype was detected only a few times. A read error may produce the germline difference seen at one junction end. The V call is TRBV5-1, the J call TRBJ1-4, with 7 nucleotides matching TRBD1. The germline CDR1 and CDR2 sequences are SGHRS and YFSETQ. The CDR3 is 13 amino acids. CDR3 coding DNA: TGTGCCAGCAGCCCCGGGACAGTTGAAAAACTGTTTTTT. Its translation is CASSPGTVEKLFF.

This clonotype was picked up a small number of times. The junction shows a germline mismatch at one end, possibly a read error. This chain links TRBV7-7 with TRBJ2-1; D not certain. This CDR3 contains 13 residues. CDR1 and CDR2 (germline): SSHAT, FNYEAQ (reference sequence). The CDR3 spells CASSLNSNNEQFF. CDR3 bases: TGTGCTAGCAGCTTAAACAGCAACAATGAGCAGTTCTTC.

This clonotype turned up a few times. The chain recombines TRBV6-1 with TRBJ2-7; D may be TRBD1 or TRBD2 (6 bases each). The J call is doubtful: the DNA matches TRBJ2-5 better. Germline CDR1 and CDR2: MNHNS and SASEGT. The CDR3 totals 14 residues. Written as DNA, the CDR3 is TGTGCCAGCAGCCACCGGGGGCAGGTAAAGACCCAGTACTTC. Residues: CASSHRGQVKTQYF.

This clonotype was seen a handful of times. The chain recombines TRBV5-1 with TRBJ1-2; 7 bases match TRBD1. The CDR3 sequence is 16 residues long. Trimming took 4 bases from V and 4 from J; bases not matched to a gene: 13. CDR1 is SGHRS, CDR2 YFSETQ, per germline. Here the CDR3 reads CASSPGRDRPFYGYTF. Written as DNA, the CDR3 is TGCGCCAGCAGCCCCGGCCGGGACAGACCATTCTATGGCTACACCTTC.

This clonotype was seen ten or more times. Compared with germline, one end of the junction differs, possibly owing to a read error. CDR3 sequence: CASFGAGNSEAFF. CDR3 sequence (DNA): TGCGCCAGCTTTGGGGCGGGGAACTCTGAAGCTTTCTTT. The chain employs TRBV5-1 and TRBJ1-1; the D gene is possibly TRBD1 (5 bases). The CDR3 runs to 13 residues. Germline assignment: CDR1 SGHRS and CDR2 YFSETQ.

This chain joins TRBV7-9 and TRBJ2-2; possibly TRBD2 for D (7 bases). Germline values: CDR1 SEHNR, CDR2 FQNEAQ (reference sequence). This CDR3 region has 15 residues. V lost 5 bases and J 5 bases, leaving 15 bases between the germline ends. The CDR3 DNA sequence: TGTGCCAGCAGCATCCGGGGGGCGAGAACCGGGGAGCTGTTTTTT. As protein: CASSIRGARTGELFF.

The chain recombines TRBV20-1 with TRBJ2-3; 10 nucleotides match TRBD1. The CDR3 has 16 amino acids. Trimming took 5 bases from V and 5 from J; bases not matched to a gene: 13. In germline, CDR1 is DFQATT, CDR2 SNEGSKA (reference sequence). In nucleotides, the CDR3 is TGCAGTGCTGGGGACAGGGGAGGTAGAGCCGTAGATACGCAGTATTTT. Translating it yields CSAGDRGGRAVDTQYF.

V is TRBV10-3 and J is TRBJ1-2; D is perhaps TRBD1 (5 bases). This CDR3 contains 13 residues. V lost 3 bases, J lost 3 bases, and 8 bases lay in between. CDR1 ENHRY and CDR2 SYGVKD come from the germline V gene. As DNA, the CDR3 is TGTGCCATCAGTGAAACGACAGACTATGGCTACACCTTC. Translated, it gives CAISETTDYGYTF.

The chain joins TRBV6-2 or TRBV6-3 to TRBJ1-2; D remains unclear. The CDR3 spans 15 residues. V shed 0 bases and J shed 4 bases, with 12 bases lying between them. Germline V gene data show CDR1 as MNHEY and CDR2 as SVGEGT. This CDR3 is CASSYSDGSIYGYTF. The CDR3 region has the DNA TGTGCCAGCAGTTACTCGGACGGAAGTATCTATGGCTACACCTTC.

This chain connects TRBV5-1 to TRBJ2-7, with a tentative D call TRBD2 (5 bases). Germline values: CDR1 SGHRS, CDR2 YFSETQ. The CDR3 has 15 residues. Trimming cost V 0 bases and J 0 bases, with 10 bases left between them. CDR3 coding DNA: TGCGCCAGCAGCTTGGCCGAGGGCCTCTCCTACGAGCAGTACTTC. Translated: CASSLAEGLSYEQYF. The whole variable domain, filled in from reference TRBV5-1 and TRBJ2-7, reads KAGVTQTPRYLIKTRGQQVTLSCSPISGHRSVSWYQQTPGQGLQFLFEYFSETQRNKGNFPGRFSGRQFSNSRSEMNVSTLELGDSALYLCASSLAEGLSYEQYFGPGTRLTVT.

This clonotype was detected a few times. The rearrangement uses TRBV7-9 and TRBJ2-7; a weak D match, TRBD2 (5 bases). Trimming cost V 3 bases and J 3 bases, with 15 bases left between them. This CDR3 has 15 residues. Germline assignment: CDR1 SEHNR and CDR2 FQNEAQ (reference sequence). The CDR3 is CASSFGPEGIYEQYF. For the CDR3, the DNA is TGTGCCAGCAGCTTTGGGCCCGAGGGAATCTACGAGCAGTACTTC.

This clonotype showed up just a few times. The rearrangement uses TRBV6-2 or TRBV6-3 and TRBJ2-3; tentatively, D is TRBD1 (6 bases). This CDR3 region has 15 residues. Germline V gene data show CDR1 as MNHEY and CDR2 as SVGEGT. The V gene lost 6 bases and the J gene lost 3 bases, with 16 bases spanning the gap. CDR3 region: CASSDTGRTTDTQYF. The CDR3, as DNA: TGTGCCAGCAGCGATACAGGGAGAACAACAGATACGCAGTATTTT.

This clonotype was seen a handful of times. This rearrangement joins TRBV6-2 or TRBV6-3 to TRBJ1-1, with D maybe TRBD1 (6 bases). Trimming removed 2 bases from V and 6 bases from J, with 13 bases in between. This CDR3 comprises 14 residues. Germline lookup yields CDR1 MNHEY and CDR2 SVGEGT. The CDR3 sequence: CASSYGTTGAEAFF. The CDR3 DNA reads as TGTGCCAGCAGTTACGGGACAACTGGGGCTGAAGCTTTCTTT.

This chain links TRBV30 with TRBJ2-5, with D uncertain. The assigned J gene may be wrong: the sequence end matches TRBJ2-7 better. Germline V gene lookup returns CDR1 GTSNPN and CDR2 SVGIG (reference sequence). The CDR3 runs to 12 residues. The CDR3 DNA reads TGTGCCTGGAGATCCGGGTTGGACGAGCAGTACTTC. This gives the protein CAWRSGLDEQYF.

V usage is TRBV3-1 and J usage is TRBJ2-3, with TRBD2 identical over 9 bases. The CDR3 is 16 amino acids. Germline values: CDR1 LGHDT, CDR2 YNNKEL (reference sequence). The J segment lost 5 bases and the V segment lost 4 bases, leaving 10 bases of the junction unmatched. This CDR3 reads CASSPRRGGARDTQYF. CDR3 DNA: TGTGCCAGCAGCCCCCGGCGCGGGGGGGCAAGAGATACGCAGTATTTT.

This clonotype was found a few times. The chain carries TRBV11-2 and TRBJ2-1; the match to TRBD1 covers 10 bases. Trimming cost V 0 bases and J 10 bases; bases outside gene matches: 9. The length of the CDR3 is 16 residues. Germline values: CDR1 SGHAT, CDR2 FQNNGV. The CDR3 nucleotides read TGTGCCAGCAGCTTAGATCGAATGGGACAGGGGTTCGAGCAGTTCTTC. As protein: CASSLDRMGQGFEQFF.

This clonotype turned up a few times. One junction end disagrees with the germline gene, perhaps due to a read error. This chain joins TRBV11-3 and TRBJ2-3; 7 bases fit TRBD1. The V gene's germline CDR1 is SGHNT and CDR2 YENEEA. The CDR3 runs to 14 residues. CDR3 sequence: CASSVDRDTDTQYF. As DNA, the CDR3 is TGTGCCAGCAGCGTAGACAGGGACACAGATACGCAGTATTTT.

The chain links TRBV4-2 to TRBJ2-7; D might be TRBD1 (7 bases). The CDR3 totals 16 residues. Germline V gene data show CDR1 as LGHNA and CDR2 as YNFKEQ. Trimming cost V 4 bases and J 2 bases, with 18 bases left between them. CDR3 bases: TGTGCCAGCAGCCCAGGGGGGACCCCCTATACCTACGAGCAGTACTTC. Protein: CASSPGGTPYTYEQYF.

V gene TRBV29-1 combines with J gene TRBJ1-1; D is unclear. V was cut by 6 bases and J by 4 bases, with 18 bases left in between. CDR1 and CDR2 from the germline V gene are SQVTM and ANQGSEA. The CDR3 covers 14 residues. CDR3 region: CSVQITVGGTEAFF. In DNA form, the CDR3 reads TGCAGCGTCCAAATCACAGTGGGTGGCACTGAAGCTTTCTTT.

The genes are TRBV12-3 or TRBV12-4 and TRBJ2-1; 9 nucleotides line up with TRBD2. The CDR3 loop spans 16 amino acids. The ends lost 6 bases at V and 4 bases at J; junction bases unmatched: 10. CDR3 amino acids: CASSPPGRGGYNEQFF. For the CDR3, the DNA is TGTGCCAGCAGCCCCCCCGGGCGGGGGGGGTACAATGAGCAGTTCTTC.

The rearrangement joins TRBV5-1 to TRBJ2-6; the match to TRBD1 covers 8 bases. The CDR3 spans 18 residues. Germline trimming cut 4 bases from V and 4 bases from J; bases unmatched to any gene: 13. Germline CDR1 is SGHRS and CDR2 is YFSETQ. CDR3 coding DNA: TGCGCCAGCAGCGAATGGACAGGGAAAAGCTCGGGGGCCAACGTCCTGACTTTC. Amino acids: CASSEWTGKSSGANVLTF.

This clonotype was picked up a small number of times. The CDR3 reads CASSRWLAGSYNEQFF. As DNA, the CDR3 is TGTGCCAGCAGCCGGTGGCTAGCGGGGTCCTACAATGAGCAGTTCTTC. V usage is TRBV7-2 and J usage is TRBJ2-1, with 9 bases aligning to TRBD2. The CDR3 contains 16 residues. Unmatched junction bases numbered 6, after V lost 5 bases and J lost 1 base. Per germline, CDR1 SGHTA and CDR2 FQGNSA. Full variable domain (missing parts from reference TRBV7-2 and TRBJ2-1): GAGVSQSPSNKVTEKGKDVELRCDPISGHTALYWYRQSLGQGLEFLIYFQGNSAPDKSGLPSDRFSAERTGGSVSTLTIQRTQQEDSAVYLCASSRWLAGSYNEQFFGPGTRLTVL.

The rearrangement links TRBV7-8 to TRBJ1-5, with D perhaps matching TRBD1 (5 bases). Trimming took 1 base from V and 0 from J, leaving 10 bases between them. Germline V gene data show CDR1 as SGHVS and CDR2 as FQNEAQ. The CDR3 is 16 residues long. CDR3 sequence reads: CASSLEGTYSNQPQHF. As DNA, the CDR3 is TGTGCCAGCAGCTTAGAAGGGACCTATAGCAATCAGCCCCAGCATTTT.

The V gene is TRBV12-3 or TRBV12-4, the J gene TRBJ2-7; no firm D call. Trimming left V 3 bases short and J 1 base short, with 10 bases between. The CDR3 extends over 14 amino acids. This chain's CDR3 is CASSFRSRSYEQYF. The CDR3, as DNA: TGTGCCAGCAGTTTTAGGTCACGGTCCTACGAGCAGTACTTC.

This rearrangement joins TRBV11-2 to TRBJ1-6; 10 bases fit TRBD1. This CDR3 comprises 13 residues. V lost 10 bases to trimming and J lost 7 bases; unmatched junction nucleotides: 4. CDR1 is SGHAT and CDR2 is FQNNGV in the germline V gene. The CDR3 loop is CATKGQGNSPLHF. In DNA form, the CDR3 reads TGTGCCACCAAGGGACAGGGGAATTCACCCCTCCACTTT.

The genes are TRBV5-1 and TRBJ1-6, with D unresolved. Germline CDR1 is SGHRS and CDR2 is YFSETQ. The V and J ends lost 9 bases and 8 bases respectively, with 15 bases between them. The CDR3 extends over 13 amino acids. CDR3 in DNA: TGCGCCACCAAATGGGAGATAGATTCACCCCTCCACTTT. Translation gives CATKWEIDSPLHF. The whole variable domain, filled in from reference TRBV5-1 and TRBJ1-6, reads KAGVTQTPRYLIKTRGQQVTLSCSPISGHRSVSWYQQTPGQGLQFLFEYFSETQRNKGNFPGRFSGRQFSNSRSEMNVSTLELGDSALYLCATKWEIDSPLHFGNGTRLTVT.